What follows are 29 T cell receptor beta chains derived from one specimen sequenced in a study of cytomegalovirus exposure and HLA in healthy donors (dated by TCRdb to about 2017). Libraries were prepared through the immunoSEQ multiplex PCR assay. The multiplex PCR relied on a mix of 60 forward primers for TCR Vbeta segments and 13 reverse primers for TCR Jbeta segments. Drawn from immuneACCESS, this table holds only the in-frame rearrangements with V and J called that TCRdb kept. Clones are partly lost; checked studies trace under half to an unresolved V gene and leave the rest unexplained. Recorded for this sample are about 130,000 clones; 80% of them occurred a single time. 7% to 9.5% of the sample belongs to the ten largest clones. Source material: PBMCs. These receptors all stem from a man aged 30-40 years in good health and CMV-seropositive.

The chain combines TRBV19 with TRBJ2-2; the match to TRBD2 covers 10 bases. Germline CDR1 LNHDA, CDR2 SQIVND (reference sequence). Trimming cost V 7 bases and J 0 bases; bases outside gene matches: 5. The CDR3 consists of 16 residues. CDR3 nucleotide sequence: TGTGCCAGTACCATAGCGGGGGGATCGAACACCGGGGAGCTGTTTTTT. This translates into CASTIAGGSNTGELFF.

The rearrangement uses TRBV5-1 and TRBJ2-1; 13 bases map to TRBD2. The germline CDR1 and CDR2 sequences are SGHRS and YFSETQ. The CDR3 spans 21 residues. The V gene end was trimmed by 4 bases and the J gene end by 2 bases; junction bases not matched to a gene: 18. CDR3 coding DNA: TGCGCCAGCAGCCGTAAAGAACTAGCGGGGGGGCTAAAATTAACCTACAATGAGCAGTTCTTC. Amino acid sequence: CASSRKELAGGLKLTYNEQFF.

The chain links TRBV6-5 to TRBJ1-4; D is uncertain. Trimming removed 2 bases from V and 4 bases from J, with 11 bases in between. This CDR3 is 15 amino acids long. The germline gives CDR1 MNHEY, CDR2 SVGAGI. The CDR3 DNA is TGTGCCAGCAGTTACCTCCCCGGGAGTAATGAAAAACTGTTTTTT. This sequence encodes CASSYLPGSNEKLFF.

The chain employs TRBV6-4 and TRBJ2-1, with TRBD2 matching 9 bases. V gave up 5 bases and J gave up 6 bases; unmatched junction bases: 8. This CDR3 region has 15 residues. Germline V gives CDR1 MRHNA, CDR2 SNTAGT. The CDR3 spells CASSFLAGSFNEQFF. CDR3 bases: TGTGCCAGCAGTTTCCTAGCGGGGAGTTTCAATGAGCAGTTCTTC.

The CDR3 DNA reads TGTGCCAGCAGCTTTGAGTCCAGCGGGGGGGCGTCCACAGATACGCAGTATTTT. Amino acid sequence: CASSFESSGGASTDTQYF. The chain carries TRBV5-6 and TRBJ2-3; 10 nucleotides line up with TRBD2. V shed 2 bases, J shed 2 bases, and the junction held 11 bases outside the gene matches. In germline, CDR1 is SGHDT, CDR2 YYEEEE. CDR3 length: 18 amino acids.

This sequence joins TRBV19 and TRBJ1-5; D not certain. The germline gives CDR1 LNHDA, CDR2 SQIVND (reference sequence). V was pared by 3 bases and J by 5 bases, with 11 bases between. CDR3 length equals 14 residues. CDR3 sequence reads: CASSILMSDQPQHF. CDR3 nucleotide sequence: TGTGCCAGTAGTATCCTTATGAGCGATCAGCCCCAGCATTTT.

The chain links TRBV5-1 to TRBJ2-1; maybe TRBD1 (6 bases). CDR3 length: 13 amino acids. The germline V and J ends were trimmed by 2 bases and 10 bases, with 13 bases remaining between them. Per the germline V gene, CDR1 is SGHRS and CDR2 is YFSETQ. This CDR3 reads CASSFTGSGEQFF. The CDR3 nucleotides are TGCGCCAGCAGCTTTACAGGGTCCGGAGAGCAGTTCTTC.

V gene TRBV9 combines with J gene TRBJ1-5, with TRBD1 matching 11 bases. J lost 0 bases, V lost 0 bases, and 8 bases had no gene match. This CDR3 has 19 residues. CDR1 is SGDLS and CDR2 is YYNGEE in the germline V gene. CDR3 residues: CASSVVRDRGYYSNQPQHF. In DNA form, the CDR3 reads TGTGCCAGCAGCGTAGTTCGGGACAGGGGGTATTATAGCAATCAGCCCCAGCATTTT.

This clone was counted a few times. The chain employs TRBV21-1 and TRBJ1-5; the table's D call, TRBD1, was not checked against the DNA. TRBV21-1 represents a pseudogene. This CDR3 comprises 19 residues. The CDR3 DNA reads TGTGCCAGCAGGACTAACTCGGGACAGGGGGCGAGCGGCAATCAGCCCCAGCATTTT. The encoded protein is CASRTNSGQGASGNQPQHF.

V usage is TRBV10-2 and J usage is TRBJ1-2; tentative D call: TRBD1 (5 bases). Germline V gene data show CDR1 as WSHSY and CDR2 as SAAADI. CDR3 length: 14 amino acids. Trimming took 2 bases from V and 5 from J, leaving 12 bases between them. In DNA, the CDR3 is TGCGCCAGCAGTGAGGCCTTAGACAGTTATGGCTACACCTTC. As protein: CASSEALDSYGYTF.

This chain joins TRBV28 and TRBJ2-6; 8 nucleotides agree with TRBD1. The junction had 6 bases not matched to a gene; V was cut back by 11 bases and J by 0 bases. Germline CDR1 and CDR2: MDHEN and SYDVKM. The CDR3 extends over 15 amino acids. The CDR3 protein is CAGGTGLSGANVLTF. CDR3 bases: TGTGCCGGAGGGACAGGACTCTCTGGGGCCAACGTCCTGACTTTC.

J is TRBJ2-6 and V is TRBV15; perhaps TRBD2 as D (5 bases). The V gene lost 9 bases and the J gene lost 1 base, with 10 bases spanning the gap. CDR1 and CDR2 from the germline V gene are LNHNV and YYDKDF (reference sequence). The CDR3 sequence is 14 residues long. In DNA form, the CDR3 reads TGTGCCACTGGAAGAGGGTCTGGGGCCAACGTCCTGACTTTC. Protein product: CATGRGSGANVLTF. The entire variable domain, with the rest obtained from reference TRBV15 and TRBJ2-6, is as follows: DAMVIQNPRYQVTQFGKPVTLSCSQTLNHNVMYWYQQKSSQAPKLLFHYYDKDFNNEADTPDNFQSRRPNTSFCFLDIRSPGLGDTAMYLCATGRGSGANVLTFGAGSRLTVL.

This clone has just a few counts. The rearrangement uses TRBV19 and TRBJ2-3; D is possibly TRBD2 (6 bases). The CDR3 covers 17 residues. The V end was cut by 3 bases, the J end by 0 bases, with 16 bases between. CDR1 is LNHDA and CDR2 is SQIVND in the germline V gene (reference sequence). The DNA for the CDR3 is TGTGCCAGTAGTATTATCCCGGGACTCTATAGCACAGATACGCAGTATTTT. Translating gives CASSIIPGLYSTDTQYF. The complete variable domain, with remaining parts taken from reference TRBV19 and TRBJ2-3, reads DGGITQSPKYLFRKEGQNVTLSCEQNLNHDAMYWYRQDPGQGLRLIYYSQIVNDFQKGDIAEGYSVSREKKESFPLTVTSAQKNPTAFYLCASSIIPGLYSTDTQYFGPGTRLTVL.

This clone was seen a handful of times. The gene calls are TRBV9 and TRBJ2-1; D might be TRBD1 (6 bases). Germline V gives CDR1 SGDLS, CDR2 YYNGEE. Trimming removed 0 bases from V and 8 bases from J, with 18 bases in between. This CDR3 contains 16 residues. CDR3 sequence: CASSVEDRPNRDEQFF. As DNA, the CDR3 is TGTGCCAGCAGCGTAGAGGACAGACCAAATCGGGATGAGCAGTTCTTC.

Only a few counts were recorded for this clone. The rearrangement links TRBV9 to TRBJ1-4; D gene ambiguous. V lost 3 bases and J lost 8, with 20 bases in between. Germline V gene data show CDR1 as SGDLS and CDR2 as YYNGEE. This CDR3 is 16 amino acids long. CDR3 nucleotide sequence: TGTGCCAGCAGCGAGCTCTGGAGGAGGCCTGGGGAAAAACTGTTTTTT. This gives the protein CASSELWRRPGEKLFF.

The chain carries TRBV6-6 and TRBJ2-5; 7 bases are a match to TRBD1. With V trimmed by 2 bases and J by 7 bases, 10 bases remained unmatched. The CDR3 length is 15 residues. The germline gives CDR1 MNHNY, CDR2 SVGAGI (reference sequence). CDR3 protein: CASSYGVGGPGTQYF. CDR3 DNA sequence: TGTGCCAGCAGTTACGGGGTAGGGGGCCCTGGGACCCAGTACTTC.

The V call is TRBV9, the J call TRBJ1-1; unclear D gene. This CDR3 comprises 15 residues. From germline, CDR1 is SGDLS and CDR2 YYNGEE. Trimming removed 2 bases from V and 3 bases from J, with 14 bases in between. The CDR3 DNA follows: TGTGCCAGCAGCGTCTACCCCCTACCTTACACTGAAGCTTTCTTT. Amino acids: CASSVYPLPYTEAFF.

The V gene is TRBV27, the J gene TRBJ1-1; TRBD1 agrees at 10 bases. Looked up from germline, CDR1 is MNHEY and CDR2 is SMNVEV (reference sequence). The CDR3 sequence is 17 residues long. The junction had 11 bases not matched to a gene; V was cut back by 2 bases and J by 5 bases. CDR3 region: CASSLRTRQGARTEAFF. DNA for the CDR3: TGTGCCAGCAGTTTACGCACGAGACAGGGGGCGCGAACTGAAGCTTTCTTT.

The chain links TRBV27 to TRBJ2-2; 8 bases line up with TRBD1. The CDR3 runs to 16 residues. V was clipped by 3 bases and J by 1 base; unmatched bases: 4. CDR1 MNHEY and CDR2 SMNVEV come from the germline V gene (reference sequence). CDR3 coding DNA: TGTGCCAGCAGTTTGCGGGACAGGATGAACACCGGGGAGCTGTTTTTT. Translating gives CASSLRDRMNTGELFF.

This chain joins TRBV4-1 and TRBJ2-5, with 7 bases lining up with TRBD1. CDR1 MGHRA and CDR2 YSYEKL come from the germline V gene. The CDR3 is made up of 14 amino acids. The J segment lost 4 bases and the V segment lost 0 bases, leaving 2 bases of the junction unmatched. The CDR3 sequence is CASSQDYRGETQYF. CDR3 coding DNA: TGCGCCAGCAGCCAAGATTACAGGGGAGAGACCCAGTACTTC.

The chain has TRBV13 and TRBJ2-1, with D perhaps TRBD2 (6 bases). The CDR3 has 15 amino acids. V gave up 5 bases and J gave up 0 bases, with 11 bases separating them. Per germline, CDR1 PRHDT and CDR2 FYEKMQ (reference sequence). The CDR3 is CASSNGGTSYNEQFF. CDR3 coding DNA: TGTGCCAGCAGCAACGGGGGAACCTCCTACAATGAGCAGTTCTTC.

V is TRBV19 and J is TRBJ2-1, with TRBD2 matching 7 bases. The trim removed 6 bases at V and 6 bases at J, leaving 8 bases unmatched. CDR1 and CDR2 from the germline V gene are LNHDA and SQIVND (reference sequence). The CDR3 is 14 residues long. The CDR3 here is CASRTSSIFNEQFF. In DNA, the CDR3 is TGTGCCAGTAGGACTAGCTCCATCTTCAATGAGCAGTTCTTC.

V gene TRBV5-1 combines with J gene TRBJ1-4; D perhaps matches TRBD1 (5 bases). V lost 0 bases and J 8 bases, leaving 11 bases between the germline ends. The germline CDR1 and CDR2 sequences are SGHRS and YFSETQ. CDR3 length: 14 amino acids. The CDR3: CASSLDARGEKLFF. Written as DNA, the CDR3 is TGCGCCAGCAGCTTGGACGCCCGGGGGGAAAAACTGTTTTTT.

CDR3 nucleotide sequence: TGTGCCAGCAGTGTCAACAGAGCCAATGAGCAGTTCTTC. It encodes CASSVNRANEQFF. J is TRBJ2-1 and V is TRBV2, with D hard to call. Germline lookup yields CDR1 SNHLY and CDR2 FYNNEI. The V end was cut by 4 bases, the J end by 6 bases, with 10 bases between. The CDR3 has 13 amino acids.

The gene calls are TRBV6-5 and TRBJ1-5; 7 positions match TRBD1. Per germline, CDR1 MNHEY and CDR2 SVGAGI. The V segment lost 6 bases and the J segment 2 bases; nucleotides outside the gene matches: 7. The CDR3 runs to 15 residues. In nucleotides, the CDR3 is TGTGCCAGCAGCCGGACAGGCGGGGGCAATCAGCCCCAGCATTTT. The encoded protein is CASSRTGGGNQPQHF.

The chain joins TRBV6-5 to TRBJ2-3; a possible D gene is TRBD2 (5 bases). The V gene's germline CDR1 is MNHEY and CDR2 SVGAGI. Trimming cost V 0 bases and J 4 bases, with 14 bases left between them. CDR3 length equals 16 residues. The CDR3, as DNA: TGTGCCAGCAGTTACTCTGGAGGTATAGTTGCAGATACGCAGTATTTT. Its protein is CASSYSGGIVADTQYF.

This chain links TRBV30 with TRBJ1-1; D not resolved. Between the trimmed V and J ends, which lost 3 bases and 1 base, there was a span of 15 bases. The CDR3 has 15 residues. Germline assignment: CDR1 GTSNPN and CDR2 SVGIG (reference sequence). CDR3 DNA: TGTGCCTGGAGCACGAGCATATTTGGGAACACTGAAGCTTTCTTT. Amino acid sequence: CAWSTSIFGNTEAFF.

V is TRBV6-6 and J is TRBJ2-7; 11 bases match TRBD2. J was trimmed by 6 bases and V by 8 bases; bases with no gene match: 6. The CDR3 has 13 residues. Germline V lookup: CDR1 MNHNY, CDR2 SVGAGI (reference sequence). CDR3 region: CASRTGTSGEQYF. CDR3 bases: TGTGCCAGCCGGACGGGGACTAGCGGCGAGCAGTACTTC.

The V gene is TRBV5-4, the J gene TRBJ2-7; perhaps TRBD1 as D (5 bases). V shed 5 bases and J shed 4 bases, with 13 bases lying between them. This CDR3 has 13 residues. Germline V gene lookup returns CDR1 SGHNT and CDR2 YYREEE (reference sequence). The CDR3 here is CASSSTPGYEQYF. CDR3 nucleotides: TGTGCCAGCAGTTCCACCCCAGGGTACGAGCAGTACTTC. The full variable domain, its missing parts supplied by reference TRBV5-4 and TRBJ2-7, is ETGVTQSPTHLIKTRGQQVTLRCSSQSGHNTVSWYQQALGQGPQFIFQYYREEENGRGNFPPRFSGLQFPNYSSELNVNALELDDSALYLCASSSTPGYEQYFGPGTRLTVT.